The following is a T cell receptor beta chain sequence with its context. The target antigen is unknown. Germline lookup yields CDR1 SGHTA and CDR2 FQGNSA. Germline trimming cut 2 bases from V and 5 bases from J; bases unmatched to any gene: 8. The CDR3 spans 17 residues. The sample is drawn from a study of memory CD4+ T cells and cytomegalovirus serostatus. Study-wide results and limits: About 40% of the roughly 160 known CMV-associated TCRbeta sequences appeared in CD4+ memory.

The sort gate was single viable CD3+CD4+CD8-CD45RO+ cells for memory CD4+ T cells. Serum IgG to CMV pp150, pp28, p38 and p52 defined serostatus. Here immunoSEQ multiplex PCR was the method, and the copy in TCRdb shows in-frame clones only, minus some. The sample holds more than 50,000 clones, 78% seen once. The chain uses TRBV7-2 and TRBJ2-3; 12 bases line up with TRBD1. The TCR comes from an adult in good health and CMV-seronegative. Sequences were obtained from memory CD4+ T cells from blood. The CDR3: CASSLKWDRGPGDTQYF. CDR3 DNA sequence: TGTGCCAGCAGCTTAAAATGGGACAGGGGGCCTGGAGATACGCAGTATTTT.